This TCR beta chain was found in a study of tumor-infiltrating lymphocytes in primary liver carcinoma. Background on the study: The patients, men and women alike, were aged 30 to 69 years.

Total RNA (about 500 ng) served as template for TCR beta cDNA synthesis primed by a constant-region primer. Nested multiplex PCR, run for three rounds with slightly modified ARM-PCR, yielded TCR beta libraries. Rounds one and two of PCR, each of around 11 cycles, were primed with TRBV1-TRBV30 forward primers and a C-beta reverse primer. From the multiplex PCR reads, TCRdb called clonotypes with MiXCR, one entry per CDR3 protein. The data show 310,000 or so distinct CDR3 sequences, approximately 58% seen once. This clonotype was counted a few times. Its antigen is not known. Study-wide results and caveats: Blood trailed tumors significantly in top-250-clone fraction (p = 0.039).

Trimming pared 6 bases from V and 2 bases from J, leaving 15 bases between. CDR1 and CDR2 (germline): MDHEN, SYDVKM. CDR3 length: 15 amino acids. Germline DNA was also extracted, with blood RNA taken from unsorted whole blood. At sampling, these chronic HBV carriers had received no treatment. V gene TRBV28 combines with J gene TRBJ2-3; D uncertain. The source is a woman between 25 and 40 years old with primary liver carcinoma and hepatitis B virus infection. The sequenced material came from peripheral blood. Here the CDR3 reads CASRDPLFPTDTQYF. As DNA, the CDR3 is TGTGCCAGCAGGGACCCCCTCTTCCCCACAGATACGCAGTATTTT.